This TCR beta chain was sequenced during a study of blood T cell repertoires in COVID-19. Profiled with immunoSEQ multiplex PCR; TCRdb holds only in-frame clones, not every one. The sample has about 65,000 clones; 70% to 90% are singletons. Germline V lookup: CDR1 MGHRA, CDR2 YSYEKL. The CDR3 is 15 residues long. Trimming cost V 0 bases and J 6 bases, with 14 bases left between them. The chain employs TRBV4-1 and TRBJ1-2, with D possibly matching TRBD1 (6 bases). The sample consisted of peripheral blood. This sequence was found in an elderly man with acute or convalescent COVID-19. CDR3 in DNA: TGCGCCAGCAGCCAAGAGGCCAGGGGAAAGGATGGCTACACCTTC. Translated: CASSQEARGKDGYTF.